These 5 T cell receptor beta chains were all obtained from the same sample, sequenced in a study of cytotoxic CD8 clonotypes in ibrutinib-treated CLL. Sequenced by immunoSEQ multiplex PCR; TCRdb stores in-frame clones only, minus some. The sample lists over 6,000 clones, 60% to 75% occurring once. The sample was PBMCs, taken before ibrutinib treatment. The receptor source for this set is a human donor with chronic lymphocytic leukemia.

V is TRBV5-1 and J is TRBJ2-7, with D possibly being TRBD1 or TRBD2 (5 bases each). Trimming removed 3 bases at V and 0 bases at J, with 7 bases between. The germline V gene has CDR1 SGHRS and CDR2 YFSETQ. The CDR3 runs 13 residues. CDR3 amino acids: CASSWDGSYEQYF. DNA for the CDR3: TGCGCCAGCAGCTGGGACGGCTCCTACGAGCAGTACTTC. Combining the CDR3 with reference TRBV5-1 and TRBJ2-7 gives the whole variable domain KAGVTQTPRYLIKTRGQQVTLSCSPISGHRSVSWYQQTPGQGLQFLFEYFSETQRNKGNFPGRFSGRQFSNSRSEMNVSTLELGDSALYLCASSWDGSYEQYFGPGTRLTVT.

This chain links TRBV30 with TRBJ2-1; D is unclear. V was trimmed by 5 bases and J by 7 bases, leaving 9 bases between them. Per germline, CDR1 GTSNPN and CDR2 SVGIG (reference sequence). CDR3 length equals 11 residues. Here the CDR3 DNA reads TGTGCCTGGTTATCTGGGAATGAGCAGTTCTTC. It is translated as CAWLSGNEQFF.

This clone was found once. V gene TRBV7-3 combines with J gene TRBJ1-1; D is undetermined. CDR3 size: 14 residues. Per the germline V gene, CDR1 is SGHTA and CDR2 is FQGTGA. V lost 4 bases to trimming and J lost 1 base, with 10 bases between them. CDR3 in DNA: TGTGCCAGCAGCTCCTCGACGGGGAACACTGAAGCTTTCTTT. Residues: CASSSSTGNTEAFF.

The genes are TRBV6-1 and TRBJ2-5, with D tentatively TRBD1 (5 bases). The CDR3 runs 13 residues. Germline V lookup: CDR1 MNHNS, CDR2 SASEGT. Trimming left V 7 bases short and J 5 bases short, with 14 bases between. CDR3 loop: CASIVQVGETQYF. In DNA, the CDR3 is TGTGCCAGCATTGTACAGGTTGGGGAGACCCAGTACTTC.

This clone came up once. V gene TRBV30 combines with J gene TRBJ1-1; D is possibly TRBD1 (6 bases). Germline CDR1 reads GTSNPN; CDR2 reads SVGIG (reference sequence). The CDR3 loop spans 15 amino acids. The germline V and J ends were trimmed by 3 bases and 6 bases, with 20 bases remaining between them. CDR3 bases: TGTGCCTGGAGATCGGGTCTAGGGGGTTCCTCTGAAGCTTTCTTT. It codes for CAWRSGLGGSSEAFF.